The 23 T cell receptor beta chains reported below all come from one sample, sequenced in a study of OX40 agonist ivuxolimab in advanced cancers. The repertoire was sequenced with immunoSEQ multiplex PCR; TCRdb's copy has only in-frame clones and lacks some. The table has tens of thousands of clones, around 80% seen once; the top ten hold 1.5% to 2.5%. The sample here was CD4+ or CD8+ T cells sorted from blood, taken in a trial of the OX40 agonist ivuxolimab. Receptors were obtained from an adult with an advanced solid tumor such as melanoma, head and neck, liver or kidney cancer.

This clone was observed a handful of times. This rearrangement joins TRBV11-2 to TRBJ1-2; D is unclear. With 2 bases removed from V and 7 bases from J, the gap between germline ends came to 8 bases. This CDR3 spans 12 amino acids. CDR1 is SGHAT and CDR2 is FQNNGV in the germline V gene. The CDR3 DNA reads as TGTGCCAGCAGCTTACCGATGGGTGGCTACACCTTC. Encoded protein: CASSLPMGGYTF.

V and J are TRBV19 and TRBJ1-3; D is uncertain. Trimming cost V 7 bases and J 2 bases, with 12 bases left between them. The CDR3 contains 14 residues. Per the germline V gene, CDR1 is LNHDA and CDR2 is SQIVND (reference sequence). The CDR3 sequence is CASNFFGTGNTIYF. CDR3 bases: TGTGCCAGTAACTTCTTTGGGACTGGAAACACCATATATTTT.

The chain combines TRBV2 with TRBJ2-1; D remains unclear. Germline V gives CDR1 SNHLY, CDR2 FYNNEI. V was shortened by 0 bases and J by 2 bases, with 8 bases between the two germline ends. The length of the CDR3 is 15 residues. The CDR3 protein is CASSEAGVPYNEQFF. CDR3 in DNA: TGTGCCAGCAGTGAAGCTGGAGTACCCTACAATGAGCAGTTCTTC. The full variable domain, completed using reference TRBV2 and TRBJ2-1, is EPEVTQTPSHQVTQMGQEVILRCVPISNHLYFYWYRQILGQKVEFLVSFYNNEISEKSEIFDDQFSVERPDGSNFTLKIRSTKLEDSAMYFCASSEAGVPYNEQFFGPGTRLTVL.

V and J are TRBV2 and TRBJ2-4; D possibly uses TRBD1 or TRBD2 (5 bases each). This CDR3 has 13 amino acids. Germline V gives CDR1 SNHLY, CDR2 FYNNEI. V was trimmed by 6 bases and J by 8 bases, leaving 14 bases between them. The CDR3 bases are TGTGCCAGCAGCCGGCAGGGAGAGGACATTCAGTACTTC. It is translated as CASSRQGEDIQYF.

This clone was detected once. The chain uses TRBV5-8 and TRBJ1-1, with 7 nucleotides matching TRBD1. The CDR3 totals 14 residues. CDR1 and CDR2 (germline): SGHTS, YDEGEE. J gave up 4 bases and V 0 bases, and 3 bases lay outside the gene matches. The DNA for the CDR3 is TGTGCCAGCAGCTTGGAAGGGGGCATCACTGAAGCTTTCTTT. It codes for CASSLEGGITEAFF.

The chain carries TRBV2 and TRBJ1-2; 7 positions match TRBD1. The CDR3 loop spans 14 amino acids. Trimming took 2 bases from V and 4 from J; bases not matched to a gene: 4. Germline values: CDR1 SNHLY, CDR2 FYNNEI. This CDR3 reads CASSESQGGYGYTF. Written as DNA, the CDR3 is TGTGCCAGCAGTGAAAGTCAGGGGGGCTATGGCTACACCTTC.

The J gene is TRBJ2-1, the V gene TRBV5-4, with D tentatively TRBD1 or TRBD2 (6 bases each). Germline values: CDR1 SGHNT, CDR2 YYREEE (reference sequence). There are 16 residues in the CDR3. With 0 bases removed from V and 0 bases from J, the gap between germline ends came to 10 bases. The CDR3 sequence is CASSLGGADSYNEQFF. The CDR3 bases are TGTGCCAGCAGCTTGGGGGGGGCAGACTCCTACAATGAGCAGTTCTTC.

This chain links TRBV18 with TRBJ2-7; 8 nucleotides agree with TRBD2. The CDR3 runs to 14 residues. Trimming removed 3 bases from V and 3 bases from J; junction bases left unmatched: 4. Germline lookup yields CDR1 KGHSH and CDR2 LQKENI. The CDR3 sequence is CASSPSRGGYEQYV. DNA for the CDR3: TGTGCCAGCTCACCCTCCCGGGGGGGCTACGAGCAGTACGTC.

The chain links TRBV5-1 to TRBJ2-3; 11 bases match TRBD1. J lost 6 bases, V lost 4 bases, and 7 bases had no gene match. Germline V gene data show CDR1 as SGHRS and CDR2 as YFSETQ. This CDR3 is built from 15 residues. The DNA of the CDR3 is TGCGCCAGCAGCGACGGACAGGGGGCGCGGGATACGCAGTATTTT. Translating it yields CASSDGQGARDTQYF.

This clone was recorded once. The CDR3 DNA reads as TGTGCCAGCTCAGAGCAGAGCAACACTGAAGCTTTCTTT. It encodes CASSEQSNTEAFF. This chain connects TRBV18 to TRBJ1-1, with D uncertain. V was clipped by 5 bases and J by 2 bases, with 9 bases between them. The length of the CDR3 is 13 residues. Germline loops: CDR1 KGHSH, CDR2 LQKENI.

This clone is classed as medium-sized. The V and J genes are TRBV18 and TRBJ2-7; no definite D call. Trimming removed 5 bases at V and 3 bases at J, with 14 bases between. Germline loops: CDR1 KGHSH, CDR2 LQKENI. This CDR3 region has 14 residues. The CDR3 is CASSVDDGDYEQYF. CDR3 nucleotides: TGTGCCAGCTCAGTCGATGACGGAGACTACGAGCAGTACTTC. The variable domain in full, with the rest retrieved from reference TRBV18 and TRBJ2-7, is NAGVMQNPRHLVRRRGQEARLRCSPMKGHSHVYWYRQLPEEGLKFMVYLQKENIIDESGMPKERFSAEFPKEGPSILRIQQVVRGDSAAYFCASSVDDGDYEQYFGPGTRLTVT.

This clone was detected a few times. This chain uses TRBV6-1 with TRBJ1-5; no clear D. Trimming cost V 8 bases and J 1 base, with 12 bases left between them. Germline lookup yields CDR1 MNHNS and CDR2 SASEGT. This CDR3 region has 14 residues. The CDR3 coding sequence is TGTGCCAGCGGACGGAGACACAGCAATCAGCCCCAGCATTTT. As protein: CASGRRHSNQPQHF.

The V gene is TRBV11-2, the J gene TRBJ2-5, with a tentative D call TRBD2 (6 bases). V was clipped by 1 base and J by 4 bases, with 16 bases between them. The CDR3 sequence is 16 residues long. Per the germline V gene, CDR1 is SGHAT and CDR2 is FQNNGV. CDR3 sequence reads: CASSLVRDFRRETQYF. The CDR3 DNA reads TGTGCCAGCAGCTTAGTGCGGGATTTTCGGCGAGAGACCCAGTACTTC.

This clone was observed a few times. The V call is TRBV7-2, the J call TRBJ2-1; either TRBD1 or TRBD2 may fit D (5 bases each). Germline values: CDR1 SGHTA, CDR2 FQGNSA. The CDR3 totals 15 residues. Trimming removed 5 bases at V and 2 bases at J, with 13 bases between. The CDR3 nucleotides are TGTGCCAGCAGCCCCGGGGCCACTACCTACAATGAGCAGTTCTTC. Protein sequence: CASSPGATTYNEQFF.

This chain uses TRBV4-1 with TRBJ2-1, with TRBD2 matching over 10 bases. This CDR3 spans 16 amino acids. Trimming removed 2 bases from V and 7 bases from J; junction bases left unmatched: 8. Germline V gene data show CDR1 as MGHRA and CDR2 as YSYEKL. Here the CDR3 DNA reads TGCGCCAGCAGCCAATTGTTGTCTAGCGGGAGTAATGAGCAGTTCTTC. Its protein is CASSQLLSSGSNEQFF.

The chain uses TRBV28 and TRBJ2-7; 9 bases line up with TRBD1. The germline V gene encodes CDR1 MDHEN and CDR2 SYDVKM. The CDR3 is 12 residues long. The CDR3 here is CASSSIGQGWNV. CDR3 bases: TGTGCCAGCAGTTCGATAGGACAGGGGTGGAACGTC.

This clone showed up just a few times. The chain is built from TRBV25-1 and TRBJ1-2; 11 positions agree with TRBD1. Germline-derived CDR1 and CDR2 are MGHDK and SYGVNS. The CDR3 is made up of 13 amino acids. Trimming took 8 bases from V and 8 from J; bases not matched to a gene: 7. The CDR3 spells CASGGQGARGYTF. The CDR3 bases are TGTGCCAGCGGCGGACAGGGGGCGCGAGGCTACACCTTC.

The chain carries TRBV4-1 and TRBJ2-2; TRBD1 agrees at 7 bases. V trimming: 1 base; J trimming: 3 bases; junction bases outside the gene matches: 2. This CDR3 has 15 amino acids. CDR1 and CDR2 from the germline V gene are MGHRA and YSYEKL. The CDR3 spells CASSQVDRDTGELFF. CDR3 DNA sequence: TGCGCCAGCAGCCAAGTAGACAGGGACACCGGGGAGCTGTTTTTT.

This clone is labeled as medium-sized. This chain joins TRBV10-3 and TRBJ2-7; 8 bases line up with TRBD1. Unmatched junction bases numbered 6, after V lost 2 bases and J lost 9 bases. The CDR3 covers 13 residues. Germline loops: CDR1 ENHRY, CDR2 SYGVKD. This CDR3 reads CAISETGGGGQYF. The DNA for the CDR3 is TGTGCCATCAGTGAGACAGGGGGAGGCGGGCAGTACTTC.

V and J are TRBV19 and TRBJ2-2, with 10 bases identical to TRBD1. This CDR3 has 17 residues. Per germline, CDR1 LNHDA and CDR2 SQIVND (reference sequence). Germline trimming cut 1 base from V and 5 bases from J; bases unmatched to any gene: 7. The CDR3 DNA follows: TGTGCCAGTAGTATAGGGAAGGGACAGGGGTTAACCGGGGAGCTGTTTTTT. Its protein is CASSIGKGQGLTGELFF.

The V and J genes are TRBV9 and TRBJ1-2; no reliable D call. V lost 4 bases to trimming and J lost 10 bases, with 11 bases between them. Germline CDR1 is SGDLS and CDR2 is YYNGEE. The CDR3 runs 11 residues. This CDR3 is CASSPLSAYTF. CDR3 coding DNA: TGTGCCAGCAGCCCTTTATCGGCCTACACCTTC.

The genes are TRBV18 and TRBJ2-1, with a weak D call TRBD2 (6 bases). Trimming pared 2 bases from V and 5 bases from J, leaving 10 bases between. The CDR3 length is 14 residues. Germline V gene sequence: CDR1 KGHSH, CDR2 LQKENI. The CDR3 is CASSPGTQDNEQFF. DNA of the CDR3: TGTGCCAGCTCACCAGGGACTCAAGACAATGAGCAGTTCTTC.

The sample holds one count of this clone. The CDR3 bases are TGTGCCAGCAGCTTAGGTAGCAGGTACAATGAGCAGTTCTTC. Protein sequence: CASSLGSRYNEQFF. This sequence joins TRBV7-8 and TRBJ2-1; D remains ambiguous. CDR3 length equals 14 residues. Germline V gives CDR1 SGHVS, CDR2 FQNEAQ. V was trimmed by 1 base and J by 4 bases, leaving 8 bases between them.